Listed below are T cell receptor beta chains from one sample, sequenced in a study of T cell clonotyping in hematopoietic cell transplantation. Assay: immunoSEQ multiplex PCR; the TCRdb copy retains only in-frame clones and omits some. The sample contains approximately 12,000 clones, 85% to 90% of which appear only once. The sample consisted of PBMCs, taken 100 days after allogeneic stem cell transplant. The receptor source for this set is a female patient in her 60s who had an allogeneic stem cell transplant from an unrelated donor, so the T cells may come from the graft donor. Some clones in this sample may be carry-over from other donors' samples. Each CDR3 is given with its conserved first and last residue. The order of the fields is V gene, clone size, D gene, J gene, CDR3 DNA, CDR3 protein. A D gene is named only where the DNA matches it firmly. A clone size is listed for some rows: how often the clone was seen (once, few, many), or a class if it is expanded.

>TRBV27|-|TRBD1|TRBJ1-1
TGTGCCAGTCGCCAGGGGGGGCCGAACACTGAAGCTTTCTTT
CASRQGGPNTEAFF
>TRBV5-4|-|-|TRBJ2-1
TGTGCCAGCAGCCAAGGCTATGAGCAGTTCTTC
CASSQGYEQFF
>TRBV5-6|-|-|TRBJ1-5
TGTGCCAGCAGCTTGAGGCCAGTTGCGCCCCAGCATTTT
CASSLRPVAPQHF
>TRBV7-2|-|-|TRBJ1-2
TGTGCCAGCAGCCCCTATGGGGGTACCTATGGCTACACCTTC
CASSPYGGTYGYTF
>TRBV14|few|-|TRBJ2-7
TGTGCCAGCAGCCAACCCAGCGGTCTCTACGAGCAGTACTTC
CASSQPSGLYEQYF
>TRBV19|-|-|TRBJ1-5
TGTGCCAGTAGTATTAGGGGGGCTAGCAATCAGCCCCAGCATTTT
CASSIRGASNQPQHF
>TRBV13|-|-|TRBJ1-1
TGTGCCAGCAGCTTAGGGCAGGGTACGGACACTGAAGCTTTCTTT
CASSLGQGTDTEAFF
>TRBV6-5|once|-|TRBJ2-1
TGTGCCAGCAGCCAAGGGGGGGAGCAGTTCTTC
CASSQGGEQFF
>TRBV11-1|-|-|TRBJ2-3
TGTGCCAGCAGCTTAGCGCTGCAGGGAAGGACAGATACGCAGTATTTT
CASSLALQGRTDTQYF
>TRBV11-2|-|-|TRBJ1-1
TGTGCCAGCAGCTTAGTAGGGTTAGGGGCAGCTGCTTTCTTT
CASSLVGLGAAAFF
>TRBV9|-|TRBD2|TRBJ2-1
TGTGCCAGCAGCTTCTTAGCGGGCCAGAGCTCCTACAATGAGCAGTTCTTC
CASSFLAGQSSYNEQFF
>TRBV7-8|-|TRBD2|TRBJ2-7
TGTGCCAGCAGCATGTTGTCGAGGGAGGGGCACTACGAGCAGTACTTC
CASSMLSREGHYEQYF
>TRBV2|-|TRBD2|TRBJ2-3
TGTGCCAGCAGTGAAGTACGCGGCGGGAGGGCCCCAGATACGCAGTATTTT
CASSEVRGGRAPDTQYF
>TRBV27|-|-|TRBJ1-2
TGTGCCAGCAGTCCCGGAGGGGGCTATGGCTACACCTTC
CASSPGGGYGYTF
>TRBV13|-|-|TRBJ1-3
TGTGCCAGCAGCTTAGCCTTCTCTGGAAACACCATATATTTT
CASSLAFSGNTIYF
>TRBV6-5|-|-|TRBJ2-1
TGTGCCAGCAATCCGGACCTTGGGAATGAGCAGTTCTTC
CASNPDLGNEQFF
>TRBV7-9|once|TRBD2|TRBJ2-7
TGTGCCAGCAGCCCCGGAGCGGGAGGTGACGAGCAGTACTTC
CASSPGAGGDEQYF
>TRBV19|once|TRBD1|TRBJ1-2
TGTGCCAGTAGTGCAAGACAGGGAGCGGCAGGTCTCTATGGCTACACCTTC
CASSARQGAAGLYGYTF
>TRBV7-9|few|TRBD1|TRBJ2-7
TGTGCCAGCACCGTAGGACAGGGGCCCCACGAGCAGTACTTC
CASTVGQGPHEQYF
>TRBV13|-|-|TRBJ1-2
TGTGCCAGCAGCGACCGGTCCTATGGCTACACCTTC
CASSDRSYGYTF
>TRBV28|few|-|TRBJ2-7
TGTGCCAGCACCCTGAGGGATACCGAGCAGTACTTC
CASTLRDTEQYF
>TRBV30|-|TRBD2|TRBJ2-5
TGTGCCTGGAGTCCTCTAGCGGGAAAAGAGACCCAGTACTTC
CAWSPLAGKETQYF
>TRBV5-5|-|TRBD1|TRBJ1-1
TGTGCCAGCAGCTCTCAACCCCCCGGGACAGGGAACACTGAAGCTTTCTTT
CASSSQPPGTGNTEAFF
>TRBV4-3|-|-|TRBJ1-1
TGCGCCAGCAGCCAAGTTGGGGGATTGAACACTGAAGCTTTCTTT
CASSQVGGLNTEAFF
>TRBV4-1|-|-|TRBJ1-5
TGCGCCAGCGGCTCCGTCTTGAGGAGTAATCAGCCCCAGCATTTT
CASGSVLRSNQPQHF
>TRBV19|large|TRBD2|TRBJ2-1
TGTGCCAGTAGTATAGGAGCGGGGATTTACAATGAGCAGTTCTTC
CASSIGAGIYNEQFF
>TRBV30|-|TRBD2|TRBJ2-2
TGTGCCTGGGGCCCCGGGAGGCGCACCGGGGAGCTGTTTTTT
CAWGPGRRTGELFF